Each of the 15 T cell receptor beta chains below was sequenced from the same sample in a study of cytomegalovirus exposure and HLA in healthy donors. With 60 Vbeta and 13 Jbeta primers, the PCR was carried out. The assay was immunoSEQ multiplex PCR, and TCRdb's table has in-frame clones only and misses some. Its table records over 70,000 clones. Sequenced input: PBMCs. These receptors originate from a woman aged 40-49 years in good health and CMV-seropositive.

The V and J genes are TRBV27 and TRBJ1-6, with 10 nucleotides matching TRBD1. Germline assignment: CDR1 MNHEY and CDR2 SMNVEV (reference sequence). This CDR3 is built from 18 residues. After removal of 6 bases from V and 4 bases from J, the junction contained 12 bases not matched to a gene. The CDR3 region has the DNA TGTGCCAGCAGCCGTGGGACAGGGGCGATTGATTATAATTCACCCCTCCACTTT. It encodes CASSRGTGAIDYNSPLHF.

CDR3 in amino acids: CASSLNEQFF. CDR3 sequence (DNA): TGTGCCAGTTCGTTGAATGAGCAGTTCTTC. This rearrangement joins TRBV2 to TRBJ2-1; D uncertain. The CDR3 extends over 10 amino acids. Germline V gives CDR1 SNHLY, CDR2 FYNNEI. V lost 9 bases, J lost 7 bases, and 7 bases lay in between.

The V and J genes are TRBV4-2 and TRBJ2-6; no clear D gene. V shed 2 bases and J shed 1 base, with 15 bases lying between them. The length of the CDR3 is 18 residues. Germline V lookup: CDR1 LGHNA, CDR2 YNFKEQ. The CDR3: CASSQIGSPRSGANVLTF. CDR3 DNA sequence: TGTGCCAGCAGCCAAATAGGATCCCCGCGGTCTGGGGCCAACGTCCTGACTTTC.

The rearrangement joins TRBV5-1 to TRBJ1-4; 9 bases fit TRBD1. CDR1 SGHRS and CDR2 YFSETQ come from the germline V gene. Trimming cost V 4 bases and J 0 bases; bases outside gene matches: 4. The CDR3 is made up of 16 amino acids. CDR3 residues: CASSPGQGTTNEKLFF. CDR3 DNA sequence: TGCGCCAGCAGCCCGGGACAGGGCACAACTAATGAAAAACTGTTTTTT.

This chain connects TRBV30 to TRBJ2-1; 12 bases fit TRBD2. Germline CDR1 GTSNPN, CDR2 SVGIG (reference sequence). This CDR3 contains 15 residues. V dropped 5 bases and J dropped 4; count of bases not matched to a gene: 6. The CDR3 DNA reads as TGTGCCTGGGGGACAGGGACTAGCGGGTACAATGAGCAGTTCTTC. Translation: CAWGTGTSGYNEQFF.

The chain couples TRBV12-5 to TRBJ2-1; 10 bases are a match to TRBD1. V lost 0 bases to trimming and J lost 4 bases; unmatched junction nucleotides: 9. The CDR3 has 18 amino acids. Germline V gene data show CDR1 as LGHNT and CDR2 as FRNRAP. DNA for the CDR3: TGTGCTAGTGGTTTGGTCGTTTGGGACAGGGGAGATTACAATGAGCAGTTCTTC. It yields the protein CASGLVVWDRGDYNEQFF.

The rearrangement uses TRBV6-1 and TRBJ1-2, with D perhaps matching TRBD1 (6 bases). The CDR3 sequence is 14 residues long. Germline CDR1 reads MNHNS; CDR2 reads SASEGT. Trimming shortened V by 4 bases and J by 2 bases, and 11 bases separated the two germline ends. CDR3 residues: CASSGGQRNYGYTF. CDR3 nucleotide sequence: TGTGCCAGCAGTGGCGGACAGAGAAACTATGGCTACACCTTC.

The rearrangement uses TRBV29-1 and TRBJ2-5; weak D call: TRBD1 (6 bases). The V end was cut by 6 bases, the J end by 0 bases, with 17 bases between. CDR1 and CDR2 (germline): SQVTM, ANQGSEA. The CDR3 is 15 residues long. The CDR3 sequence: CSVGARDKYQETQYF. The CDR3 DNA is TGCAGCGTGGGGGCCCGGGACAAGTACCAAGAGACCCAGTACTTC.

CDR3 nucleotides: TGTGCCAGCAGCGAGTCTTACCTGAACACTGAAGCTTTCTTT. It is translated as CASSESYLNTEAFF. The genes are TRBV6-1 and TRBJ1-1; D gene ambiguous. The CDR3 runs to 14 residues. Per the germline V gene, CDR1 is MNHNS and CDR2 is SASEGT. V was cut by 6 bases and J by 0 bases, with 11 bases left in between.

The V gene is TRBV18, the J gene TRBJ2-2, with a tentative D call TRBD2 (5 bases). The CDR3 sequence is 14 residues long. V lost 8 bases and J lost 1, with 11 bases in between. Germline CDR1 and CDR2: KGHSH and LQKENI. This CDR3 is CASTREGNTGELFF. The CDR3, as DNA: TGTGCCAGCACCAGAGAGGGGAACACCGGGGAGCTGTTTTTT.

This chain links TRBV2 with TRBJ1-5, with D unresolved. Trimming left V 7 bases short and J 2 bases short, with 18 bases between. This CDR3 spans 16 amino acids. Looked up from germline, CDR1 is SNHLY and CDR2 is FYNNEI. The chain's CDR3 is CASIGGGRVGNQPQHF. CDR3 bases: TGTGCCAGCATCGGTGGCGGGAGGGTTGGCAATCAGCCCCAGCATTTT. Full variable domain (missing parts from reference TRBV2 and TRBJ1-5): EPEVTQTPSHQVTQMGQEVILRCVPISNHLYFYWYRQILGQKVEFLVSFYNNEISEKSEIFDDQFSVERPDGSNFTLKIRSTKLEDSAMYFCASIGGGRVGNQPQHFGDGTRLSIL.

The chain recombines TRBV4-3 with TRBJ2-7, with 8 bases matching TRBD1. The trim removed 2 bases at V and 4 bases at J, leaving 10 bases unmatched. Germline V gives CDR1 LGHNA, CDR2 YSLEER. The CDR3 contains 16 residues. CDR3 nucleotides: TGCGCCAGCAGCCAATCCTCCCGGACAGGGCATTACGAGCAGTACTTC. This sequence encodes CASSQSSRTGHYEQYF.

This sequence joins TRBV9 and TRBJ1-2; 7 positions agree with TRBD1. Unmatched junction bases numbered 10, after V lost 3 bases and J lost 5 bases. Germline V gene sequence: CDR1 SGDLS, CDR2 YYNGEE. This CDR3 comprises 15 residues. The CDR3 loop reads CASSAWDSASYGYTF. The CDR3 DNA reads TGTGCCAGCAGCGCTTGGGACAGTGCTTCTTATGGCTACACCTTC. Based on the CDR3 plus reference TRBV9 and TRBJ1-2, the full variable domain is DSGVTQTPKHLITATGQRVTLRCSPRSGDLSVYWYQQSLDQGLQFLIQYYNGEERAKGNILERFSAQQFPDLHSELNLSSLELGDSALYFCASSAWDSASYGYTFGSGTRLTVV.

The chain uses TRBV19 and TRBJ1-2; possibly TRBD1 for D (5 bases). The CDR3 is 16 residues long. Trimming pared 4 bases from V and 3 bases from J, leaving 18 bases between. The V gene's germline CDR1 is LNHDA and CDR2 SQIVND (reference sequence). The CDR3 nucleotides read TGTGCCAGTAGTACCCCCTCAGGGCGGGGGGACTATGGCTACACCTTC. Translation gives CASSTPSGRGDYGYTF.

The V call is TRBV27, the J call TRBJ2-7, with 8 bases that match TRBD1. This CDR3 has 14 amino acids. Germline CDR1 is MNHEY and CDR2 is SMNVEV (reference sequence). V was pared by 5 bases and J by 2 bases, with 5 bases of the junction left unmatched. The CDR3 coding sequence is TGTGCCAGCAGTCGACAGGGGAACCCCTACGAGCAGTACTTC. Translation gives CASSRQGNPYEQYF.